These T cell receptor beta chains were read from a single sample in a study of OX40 agonist ivuxolimab in advanced cancers. The data were produced by immunoSEQ multiplex PCR, yet TCRdb's version contains in-frame clones alone and is incomplete. This sample has under 65,000 clones, with around nine tenths found just once. The material was CD4+ or CD8+ T cells sorted from blood, obtained in a trial of the OX40 agonist ivuxolimab. These receptors were collected from an adult with an advanced solid tumor such as melanoma, head and neck, liver or kidney cancer. The CDR3 runs from the conserved cysteine through the conserved F or W. Fields, in order: CDR3 length, J gene, D gene, V gene, clone size, CDR3 DNA, CDR3 protein. The D gene is left open where the match is weak. Size values are once, few and many counts, or a class for expanded clones, and some rows have none.

14 | TRBJ2-5 | NA | TRBV7-8 | NA | TGTGCCAGCAGCTTAGCTCTGTACCAAGAGACCCAGTACTTC | CASSLALYQETQYF
12 | TRBJ2-7 | NA | TRBV14 | NA | TGTGCCAGCAGCCAAAAGTGGTACGAGCAGTACTTC | CASSQKWYEQYF
15 | TRBJ2-6 | NA | TRBV5-1 | NA | TGCGCCAGCAGCTTTCAAGCGATTGGGGCCAACGTCCTGACTTTC | CASSFQAIGANVLTF
13 | TRBJ1-1 | NA | TRBV7-7 | NA | TGTGCTAGCAGCTTCACAGAGAACACTGAAGCTTTCTTT | CASSFTENTEAFF
14 | TRBJ2-5 | NA | TRBV7-2 | NA | TGTGCCAGCAGTTATGGACTCAAGCAAGAGACCCAGTACTTC | CASSYGLKQETQYF
14 | TRBJ2-3 | NA | TRBV18 | NA | TGTGCCAGCTCACCTGAAGGGACCACAGATACGCAGTATTTT | CASSPEGTTDTQYF
15 | TRBJ2-7 | TRBD2 | TRBV7-3 | once | TGTGCCAGCAGCCGGGGACTAGCCCCTCTCTACGAGCAGTACTTC | CASSRGLAPLYEQYF
15 | TRBJ2-3 | TRBD2 | TRBV6-5 | NA | TGTGCCAGCAGTTTAAGCGGGGGGCGCACAGATACGCAGTATTTT | CASSLSGGRTDTQYF
14 | TRBJ2-7 | TRBD1 | TRBV7-2 | NA | TGTGCCAGCAGCCCTCAACCAACAGGGGCCGAGCAGTACTTC | CASSPQPTGAEQYF
16 | TRBJ1-5 | NA | TRBV19 | NA | TGTGCCAGTAGTTATAGGCCACAGGGATCCAATCAGCCCCAGCATTTT | CASSYRPQGSNQPQHF